A selection of T cell receptor beta chains follows, all from one sample in a study of blood T cells in healthy people across ages. MiXCR, applied by TCRdb to the 5' RACE reads, yields one record per CDR3 protein. Among about 590,000 distinct CDR3 sequences listed, approximately 30% were seen once. Source material: blood. These receptors all come from an elderly woman in good health. The CDR3 runs from the conserved cysteine through the conserved F or W. D genes are given only for firm matches. Some rows have no size entry. The others give once, few or many, or a class for an expanded clone.

cdr3_length	clone_size	v_call	d_call	j_call	cdr3_aa	cdr3_nt
11	once	TRBV3-1	.	TRBJ2-7	CASSQAAEQYF	TGTGCCAGCAGCCAAGCTGCCGAGCAGTACTTC
15	many	TRBV6-1	TRBD2	TRBJ2-5	CASSELAGAEETQYF	TGTGCCAGCAGTGAACTAGCGGGGGCCGAAGAGACCCAGTACTTC
15	many	TRBV14	.	TRBJ2-1	CASSQATGAYNEQFF	TGTGCCAGCAGCCAAGCGACCGGGGCCTACAATGAGCAGTTCTTC
14	.	TRBV9	.	TRBJ1-1	CASSLGVKNTEAFF	TGTGCCAGCAGCCTCGGGGTGAAAAACACTGAAGCTTTCTTT
18	many	TRBV15	TRBD2	TRBJ2-5	CATSRDPSGGAVGETQYF	TGTGCCACCAGCAGAGATCCTAGCGGGGGGGCCGTTGGAGAGACCCAGTACTTC
16	.	TRBV5-1	.	TRBJ2-2	CASSPDRTGNTGELFF	TGCGCCAGCAGCCCGGACCGGACGGGAAACACCGGGGAGCTGTTTTTT
13	.	TRBV12-3/TRBV12-4	TRBD1	TRBJ1-6	CASSSTGDSPLHF	TGTGCCAGCAGTTCGACAGGGGATTCACCTCTCCACTTT
15	few	TRBV5-4	TRBD2	TRBJ2-3	CASSHVAGGTDTQYF	TGTGCCAGCAGCCACGTAGCGGGGGGGACAGATACGCAGTATTTT
15	once	TRBV7-2	.	TRBJ2-1	CASSRARHVYNEQFF	TGTGCCAGCAGCCGAGCAAGACATGTCTACAATGAGCAGTTCTTC
14	once	TRBV6-5	.	TRBJ1-6	CACSADRSLNEAHF	TGTGCCTGCAGTGCTGACAGGTCTCTGAATGAGGCCCACTTT
13	many	TRBV6-4	.	TRBJ2-1	CASSQLTRTEQFF	TGTGCCAGCAGCCAGTTGACGAGAACTGAGCAGTTCTTC
16	many	TRBV7-6	TRBD2	TRBJ2-3	CASSLEASGSTDTQYF	TGTGCCAGCAGCTTAGAGGCTAGCGGGAGCACAGATACGCAGTATTTT
15	.	TRBV5-1	.	TRBJ2-7	CASSLAETGAYEQYF	TGCGCCAGCAGCTTGGCCGAGACAGGAGCCTACGAGCAGTACTTC
14	many	TRBV9	.	TRBJ2-7	CASSPQQIPGEQYF	TGTGCCAGCAGCCCCCAGCAGATCCCTGGCGAGCAGTACTTC
14	few	TRBV29-1	TRBD1	TRBJ1-1	CSVDGRQGGTEAFF	TGCAGCGTTGACGGTCGACAGGGAGGCACTGAAGCTTTCTTT
14	many	TRBV5-1	.	TRBJ1-1	CASSTTRVNTEAFF	TGCGCCAGCAGCACCACCAGGGTGAACACTGAAGCTTTCTTT
13	.	TRBV7-2	.	TRBJ1-3	CASSPQSGNTIYF	TGTGCCAGCAGCCCACAATCAGGAAACACCATATATTTT
13	.	TRBV28	.	TRBJ1-4	CACVGRTNEKLFF	TGTGCCTGCGTAGGGAGGACTAATGAAAAACTGTTTTTT
15	many	TRBV11-2	.	TRBJ2-7	CASSLGIHNTYEQYF	TGTGCCAGCAGCTTAGGTATTCATAATACCTACGAGCAGTACTTC
13	many	TRBV6-2/TRBV6-3	.	TRBJ1-1	CASSPLAATEAFF	TGTGCCAGCAGCCCCCTGGCGGCCACTGAAGCTTTCTTT
14	.	TRBV6-1	.	TRBJ2-1	CASSEYRVNNEQFF	TGTGCCAGCAGTGAATACAGGGTTAATAATGAGCAGTTCTTC
15	many	TRBV9	.	TRBJ2-5	CASSVATGGTETQYF	TGTGCCAGCAGCGTAGCTACGGGGGGCACAGAGACCCAGTACTTC
15	.	TRBV6-5	TRBD1	TRBJ1-5	CASRGQGAPNQPQHF	TGTGCCAGCAGGGGACAGGGGGCTCCTAATCAGCCCCAGCATTTT
16	.	TRBV7-8	TRBD1	TRBJ2-3	CASSSRGQRETDTQYF	TGTGCCAGCAGCTCCCGGGGACAGAGGGAGACAGATACGCAGTATTTT
14	few	TRBV25-1	.	TRBJ2-1	CASSEVGPLNEQFF	TGTGCCAGCAGTGAAGTAGGACCTCTAAATGAGCAGTTCTTC
16	many	TRBV7-2	.	TRBJ2-7	CASSIGGGRRTYEQYF	TGTGCCAGCAGCATCGGCGGGGGCAGGCGGACCTACGAGCAGTACTTC
17	many	TRBV5-4	.	TRBJ2-7	CASSLDRRSVIGYEQYF	TGTGCCAGCAGCTTGGACCGGAGATCGGTTATTGGGTACGAGCAGTACTTC
14	many	TRBV7-9	.	TRBJ1-4	CASSSPQLNEKLFF	TGTGCCAGCAGCTCCCCCCAGCTTAATGAAAAACTGTTTTTT
17	.	TRBV12-3/TRBV12-4	TRBD2	TRBJ2-3	CASSYRTSRVRADAQYF	TGTGCCAGCAGTTACCGGACTAGCAGGGTTAGAGCAGATGCGCAGTATTTT